Following are 5 T cell receptor beta chains from one sample sequenced in a study of T-cell memory formation after mild COVID-19. MiXCR, applied by TCRdb to the 5' RACE reads, yields one record per CDR3 protein. The table shows some 57,000 distinct CDR3 sequences, with less than 15% occurring only once. Sequencing used PBMCs or a T cell subset sorted from them (not recorded which). Receptors originate from a man aged 18 to 35 who had mild COVID-19 (a few samples of this study predate the infection). Cell type and time point are not known.

The chain has TRBV6-5 and TRBJ2-3; D is ambiguous. The ends were cut back, 0 bases at V and 2 bases at J, with 12 bases in the middle. Germline CDR1 is MNHEY and CDR2 is SVGAGI. The CDR3 extends over 16 amino acids. Here the CDR3 DNA reads TGTGCCAGCAGTTACTCGATGGCAGACCTCACAGATACGCAGTATTTT. It is translated as CASSYSMADLTDTQYF.

The chain is built from TRBV10-3 and TRBJ2-2; 10 bases are a match to TRBD1. Per germline, CDR1 ENHRY and CDR2 SYGVKD. V gave up 6 bases and J gave up 6 bases; unmatched junction bases: 1. The CDR3 length is 13 residues. CDR3 bases: TGTGCCATCAGCGGACAGGGGGCCGGGGAGCTGTTTTTT. Translated, it gives CAISGQGAGELFF.

The sample holds many counts of this clonotype. V is TRBV25-1 and J is TRBJ2-5; no definite D call. Per germline, CDR1 MGHDK and CDR2 SYGVNS. This CDR3 is built from 15 residues. Trimming pared 1 base from V and 4 bases from J, leaving 13 bases between. Written as DNA, the CDR3 is TGTGCCAGCAGTGAATCGGATGGGCCCCGAGAGACCCAGTACTTC. Amino acid sequence: CASSESDGPRETQYF.

This rearrangement joins TRBV24-1 to TRBJ2-1; D gene ambiguous. The germline V gene encodes CDR1 KGHDR and CDR2 SFDVKD. Trimming removed 1 base from V and 8 bases from J, with 2 bases in between. This CDR3 has 11 residues. CDR3 region: CATSDFDEQFF. The DNA of the CDR3 is TGTGCCACCAGTGATTTCGATGAGCAGTTCTTC.

This clonotype is medium-sized (0.01 to 0.1%). The chain combines TRBV4-3 with TRBJ2-5; possibly TRBD2 for D (5 bases). The CDR3 has 13 residues. Looked up from germline, CDR1 is LGHNA and CDR2 is YSLEER. The ends were cut back, 4 bases at V and 2 bases at J, with 8 bases in the middle. The CDR3 DNA reads as TGCGCCAGCAGCCGCGGGCAGCAAGAGACCCAGTACTTC. Translated, it gives CASSRGQQETQYF.